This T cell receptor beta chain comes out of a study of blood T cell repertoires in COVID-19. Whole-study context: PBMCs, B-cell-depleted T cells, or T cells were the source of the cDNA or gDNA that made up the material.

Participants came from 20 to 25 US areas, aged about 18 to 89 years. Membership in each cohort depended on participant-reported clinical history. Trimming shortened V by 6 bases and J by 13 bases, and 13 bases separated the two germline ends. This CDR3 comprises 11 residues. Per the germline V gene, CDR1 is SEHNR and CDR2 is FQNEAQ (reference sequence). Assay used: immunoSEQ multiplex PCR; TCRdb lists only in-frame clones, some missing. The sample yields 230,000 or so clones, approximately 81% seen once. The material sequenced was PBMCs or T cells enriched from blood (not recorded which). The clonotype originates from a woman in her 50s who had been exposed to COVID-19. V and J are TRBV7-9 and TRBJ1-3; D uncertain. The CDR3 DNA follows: TGTGCCAGCAGTACCCCGAGCAGGATATATTTT. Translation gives CASSTPSRIYF.